These 5 T cell receptor beta chains were all obtained from the same sample, sequenced in a study of blood T cell dynamics during melanoma immunotherapy (TCRdb year 2020). The library was built by means of the immunoSEQ multiplex PCR assay. TCRdb retrieved this table from immuneACCESS and kept in-frame rearrangements only. Not all clones are present; in checked studies, unresolved V genes account for under half, and no reason is known for the remainder. In all, the sample holds 6,200 or so clones, and 75% to 90% of those were seen once. About 35% of the sample lies in the top ten. Sample time point, as interpreted from the label and publication: pre-treatment baseline. Sample: blood, taken from a patient treated with checkpoint blockade. The receptors here all came from a human donor with melanoma. Some clones in this sample may be carry-over from other donors' samples.

The V and J genes are TRBV6-1 and TRBJ2-2, with D uncertain. Germline CDR1 and CDR2: MNHNS and SASEGT. The V gene lost 8 bases and the J gene lost 2 bases, with 15 bases spanning the gap. There are 15 residues in the CDR3. CDR3 bases: TGTGCCAGCGCGACGGTCGGAGACAACACCGGGGAGCTGTTTTTT. It translates to CASATVGDNTGELFF.

The genes are TRBV6-5 and TRBJ2-1; D is possibly TRBD2 (5 bases). The germline CDR1 and CDR2 sequences are MNHEY and SVGAGI. The CDR3 is 14 residues long. Trimming shortened V by 6 bases and J by 3 bases, and 12 bases separated the two germline ends. The chain's CDR3 is CASRQSGDYNEQFF. Written as DNA, the CDR3 is TGTGCCAGCAGACAGAGCGGAGACTACAATGAGCAGTTCTTC.

This rearrangement joins TRBV7-2 to TRBJ2-5; D may correspond to TRBD1 or TRBD2 (5 bases each). This CDR3 is built from 13 residues. Germline CDR1 and CDR2: SGHTA and FQGNSA. Between the trimmed V and J ends, which lost 1 base and 5 bases, there was a span of 8 bases. In nucleotides, the CDR3 is TGTGCCAGCAGCTTAGTGTGGGGGGAGACCCAGTACTTC. Encoded protein: CASSLVWGETQYF.

This clone has more than one count but fewer than ten. V is TRBV5-1 and J is TRBJ1-5, with 7 bases identical to TRBD1. J lost 7 bases, V lost 0 bases, and 4 bases had no gene match. Germline V gene sequence: CDR1 SGHRS, CDR2 YFSETQ. This CDR3 has 14 residues. CDR3 sequence: CASSLGTGEQPQHF. CDR3 DNA sequence: TGCGCCAGCAGCTTGGGTACAGGGGAGCAGCCCCAGCATTTT.

The CDR3 spells CASSEYVGGGVHYEQYF. CDR3 bases: TGTGCCAGCAGTGAATATGTGGGGGGGGGCGTCCACTACGAGCAGTACTTC. This chain joins TRBV25-1 and TRBJ2-7; a possible D gene is TRBD2 (7 bases). Germline V gene data show CDR1 as MGHDK and CDR2 as SYGVNS. The CDR3 is made up of 17 amino acids. Trimming took off 0 bases at V and 3 bases at J, with 18 bases between the two ends.